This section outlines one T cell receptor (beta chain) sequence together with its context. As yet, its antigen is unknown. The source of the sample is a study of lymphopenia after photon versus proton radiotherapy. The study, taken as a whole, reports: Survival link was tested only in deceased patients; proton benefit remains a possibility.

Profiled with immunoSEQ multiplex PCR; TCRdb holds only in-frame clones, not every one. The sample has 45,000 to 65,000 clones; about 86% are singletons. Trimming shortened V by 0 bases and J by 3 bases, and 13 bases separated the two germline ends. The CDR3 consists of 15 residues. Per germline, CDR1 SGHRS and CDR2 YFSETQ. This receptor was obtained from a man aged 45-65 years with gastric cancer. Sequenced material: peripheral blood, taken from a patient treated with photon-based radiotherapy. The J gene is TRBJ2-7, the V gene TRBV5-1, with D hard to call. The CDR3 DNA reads TGCGCCAGCAGCTTGGCTGCAGGACCAGACTACGAGCAGTACTTC. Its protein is CASSLAAGPDYEQYF.